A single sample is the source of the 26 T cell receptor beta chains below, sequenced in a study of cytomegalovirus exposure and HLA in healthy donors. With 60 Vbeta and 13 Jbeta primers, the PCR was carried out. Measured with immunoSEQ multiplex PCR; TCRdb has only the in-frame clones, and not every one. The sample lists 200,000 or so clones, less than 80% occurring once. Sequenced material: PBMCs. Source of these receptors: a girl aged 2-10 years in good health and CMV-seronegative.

The CDR3 coding sequence is TGTGCCTGGAGTGGGACAGGGGGCCCCAACTGGGGACTGTTTTTT. Translated: CAWSGTGGPNWGLFF. The chain couples TRBV30 to TRBJ1-4, with 11 bases identical to TRBD1. With 1 base clipped from V and 13 bases from J, the junction kept 11 bases outside the gene matches. The germline V gene encodes CDR1 GTSNPN and CDR2 SVGIG (reference sequence). This CDR3 is built from 15 residues.

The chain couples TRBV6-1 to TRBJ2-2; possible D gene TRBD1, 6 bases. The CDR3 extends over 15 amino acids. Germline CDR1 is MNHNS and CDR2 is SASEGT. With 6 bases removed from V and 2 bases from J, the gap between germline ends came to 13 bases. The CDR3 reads CASSRQERNTGELFF. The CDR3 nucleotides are TGTGCCAGCAGCCGACAGGAACGAAACACCGGGGAGCTGTTTTTT.

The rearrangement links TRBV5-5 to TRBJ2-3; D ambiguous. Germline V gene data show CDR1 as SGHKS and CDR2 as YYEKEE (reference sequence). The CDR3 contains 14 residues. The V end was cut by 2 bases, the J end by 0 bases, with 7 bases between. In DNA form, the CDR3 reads TGTGCCAGCAGCTTTAGCCCTAGCACAGATACGCAGTATTTT. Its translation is CASSFSPSTDTQYF.

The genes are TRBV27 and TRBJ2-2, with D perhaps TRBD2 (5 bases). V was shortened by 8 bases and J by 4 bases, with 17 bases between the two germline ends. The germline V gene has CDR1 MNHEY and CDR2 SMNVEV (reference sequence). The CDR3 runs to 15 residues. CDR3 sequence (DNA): TGTGCCAGCGGGCTCGGGAACTCGGTCACCGGGGAGCTGTTTTTT. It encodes CASGLGNSVTGELFF.

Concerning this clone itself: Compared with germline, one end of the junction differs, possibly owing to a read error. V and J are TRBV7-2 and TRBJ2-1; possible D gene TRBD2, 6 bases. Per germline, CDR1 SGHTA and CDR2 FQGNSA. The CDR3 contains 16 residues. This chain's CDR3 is CASSTRTTLPINEQLF. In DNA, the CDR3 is TGTGCCAGCAGCACGCGGACTACACTTCCTATCAATGAGCAGCTCTTC.

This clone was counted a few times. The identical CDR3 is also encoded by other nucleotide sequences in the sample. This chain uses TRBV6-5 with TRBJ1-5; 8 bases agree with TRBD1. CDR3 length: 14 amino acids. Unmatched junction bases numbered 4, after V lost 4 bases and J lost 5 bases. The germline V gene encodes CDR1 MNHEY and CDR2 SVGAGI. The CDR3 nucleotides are TGTGCCAGCAGTTCAGACAGGGGTTATCAGCCCCAGCATTTT. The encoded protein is CASSSDRGYQPQHF.

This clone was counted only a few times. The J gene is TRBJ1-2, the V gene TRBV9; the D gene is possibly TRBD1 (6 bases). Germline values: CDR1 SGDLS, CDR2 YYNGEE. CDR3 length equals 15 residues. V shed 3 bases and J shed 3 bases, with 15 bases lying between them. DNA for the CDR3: TGTGCCAGCAGCGCTAGTACAGGGACCTACTATGGCTACACCTTC. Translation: CASSASTGTYYGYTF.

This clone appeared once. In DNA, the CDR3 is TGTGCCAGCAGTGGGGGCGCACTTTATGGCTACACCTTC. Translation: CASSGGALYGYTF. The chain has TRBV6-5 and TRBJ1-2, with D tentatively TRBD1 (6 bases). Trimming pared 5 bases from V and 5 bases from J, leaving 12 bases between. Germline V lookup: CDR1 MNHEY, CDR2 SVGAGI. This CDR3 is 13 amino acids long.

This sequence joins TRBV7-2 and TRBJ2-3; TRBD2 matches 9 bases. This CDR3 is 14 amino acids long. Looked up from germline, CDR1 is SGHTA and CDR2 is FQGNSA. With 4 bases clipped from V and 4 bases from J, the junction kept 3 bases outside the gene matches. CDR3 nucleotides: TGTGCCAGCAGCTCCCAGCGGGGGGCAGATACGCAGTATTTT. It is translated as CASSSQRGADTQYF.

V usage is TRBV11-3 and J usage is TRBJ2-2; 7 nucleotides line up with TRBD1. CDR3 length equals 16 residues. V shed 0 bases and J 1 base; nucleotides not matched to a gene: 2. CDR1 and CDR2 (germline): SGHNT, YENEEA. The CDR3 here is CASSLEGTVNTGELFF. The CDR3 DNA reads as TGTGCCAGCAGCTTAGAGGGGACAGTGAACACCGGGGAGCTGTTTTTT. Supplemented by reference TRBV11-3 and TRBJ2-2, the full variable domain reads EAGVVQSPRYKIIEKKQPVAFWCNPISGHNTLYWYLQNLGQGPELLIRYENEEAVDDSQLPKDRFSAERLKGVDSTLKIQPAELGDSAVYLCASSLEGTVNTGELFFGEGSRLTVL.

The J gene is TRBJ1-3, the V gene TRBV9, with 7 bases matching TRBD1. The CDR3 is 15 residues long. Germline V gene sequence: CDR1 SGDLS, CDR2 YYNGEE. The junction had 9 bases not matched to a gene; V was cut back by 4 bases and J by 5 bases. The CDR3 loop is CASSSTGDSRNTIYF. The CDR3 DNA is TGTGCCAGCAGCTCGACCGGGGACAGCCGAAACACCATATATTTT.

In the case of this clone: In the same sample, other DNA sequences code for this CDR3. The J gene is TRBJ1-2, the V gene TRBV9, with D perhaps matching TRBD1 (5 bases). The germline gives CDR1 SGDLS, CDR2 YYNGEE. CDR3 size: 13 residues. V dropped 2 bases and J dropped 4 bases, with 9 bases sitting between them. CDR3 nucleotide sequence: TGTGCCAGCAGCGTCGTGGGGGGCTATGGCTACACCTTC. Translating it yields CASSVVGGYGYTF.

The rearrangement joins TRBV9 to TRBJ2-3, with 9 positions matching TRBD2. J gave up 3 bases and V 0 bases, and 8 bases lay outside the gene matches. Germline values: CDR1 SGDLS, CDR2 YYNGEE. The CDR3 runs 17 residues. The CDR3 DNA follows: TGTGCCAGCAGCGTAGACGTGAGCGGGGGGACGACAGATACGCAGTATTTT. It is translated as CASSVDVSGGTTDTQYF.

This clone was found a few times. The CDR3 nucleotides read TGTGCCAGCAGCTTAGAAGCCCGGACAGTTAAGGGGCAGTTCTTC. Encoded protein: CASSLEARTVKGQFF. This chain connects TRBV11-1 to TRBJ2-1; D is possibly TRBD1 (6 bases). V was trimmed by 1 base and J by 12 bases, leaving 19 bases between them. The CDR3 spans 15 residues. CDR1 and CDR2 from the germline V gene are SGHAT and FQDESV (reference sequence). Full variable domain (rest looked up from reference TRBV11-1 and TRBJ2-1): EAEVAQSPRYKITEKSQAVAFWCDPISGHATLYWYRQILGQGPELLVQFQDESVVDDSQLPKDRFSAERLKGVDSTLKIQPAELGDSAMYLCASSLEARTVKGQFFGPGTRLTVL.

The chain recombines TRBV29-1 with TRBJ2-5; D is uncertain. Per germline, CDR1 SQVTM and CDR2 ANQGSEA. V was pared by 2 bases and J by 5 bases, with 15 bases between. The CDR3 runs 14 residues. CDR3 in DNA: TGCAGCGTTGAAACTCCGCGGAATTGGGAGACCCAGTACTTC. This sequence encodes CSVETPRNWETQYF.

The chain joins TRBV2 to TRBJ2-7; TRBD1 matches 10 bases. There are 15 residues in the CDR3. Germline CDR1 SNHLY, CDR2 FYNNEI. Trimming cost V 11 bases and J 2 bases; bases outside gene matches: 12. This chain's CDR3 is CAGRLDRGDPYEQYF. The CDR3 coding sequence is TGTGCCGGGCGCTTGGACAGGGGGGACCCCTACGAGCAGTACTTC.

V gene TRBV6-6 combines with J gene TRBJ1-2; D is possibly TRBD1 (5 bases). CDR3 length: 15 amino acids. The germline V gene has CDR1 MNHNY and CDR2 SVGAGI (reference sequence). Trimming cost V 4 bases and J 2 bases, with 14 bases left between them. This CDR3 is CASSLSGGWNYGYTF. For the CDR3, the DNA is TGTGCCAGCAGTTTAAGCGGGGGATGGAACTATGGCTACACCTTC.

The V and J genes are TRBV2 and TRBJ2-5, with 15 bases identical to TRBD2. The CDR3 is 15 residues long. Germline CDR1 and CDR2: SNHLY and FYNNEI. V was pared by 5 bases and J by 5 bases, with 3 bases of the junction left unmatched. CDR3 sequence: CASSSGTSGRETQYF. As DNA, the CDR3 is TGTGCCAGCAGTTCCGGGACTAGCGGGAGGGAGACCCAGTACTTC.

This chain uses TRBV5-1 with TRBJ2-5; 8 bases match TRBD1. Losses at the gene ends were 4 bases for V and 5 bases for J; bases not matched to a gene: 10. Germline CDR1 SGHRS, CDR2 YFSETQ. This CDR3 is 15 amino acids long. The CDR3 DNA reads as TGCGCCAGCAGCCCCGGGGGACAGGCGTTGGAGACCCAGTACTTC. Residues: CASSPGGQALETQYF.

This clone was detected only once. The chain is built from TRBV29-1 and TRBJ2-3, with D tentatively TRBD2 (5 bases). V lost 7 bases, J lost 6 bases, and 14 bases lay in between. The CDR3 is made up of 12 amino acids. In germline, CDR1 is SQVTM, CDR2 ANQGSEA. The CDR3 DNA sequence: TGCAGCGCCCGACTTTGGGAGGATACGCAGTATTTT. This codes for CSARLWEDTQYF.

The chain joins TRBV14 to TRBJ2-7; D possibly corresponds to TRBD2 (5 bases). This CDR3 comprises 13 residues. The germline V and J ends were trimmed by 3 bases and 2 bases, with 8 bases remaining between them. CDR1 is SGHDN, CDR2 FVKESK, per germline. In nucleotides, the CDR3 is TGTGCCAGCAGCCACCGGGGTACCTACGAGCAGTACTTC. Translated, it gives CASSHRGTYEQYF.

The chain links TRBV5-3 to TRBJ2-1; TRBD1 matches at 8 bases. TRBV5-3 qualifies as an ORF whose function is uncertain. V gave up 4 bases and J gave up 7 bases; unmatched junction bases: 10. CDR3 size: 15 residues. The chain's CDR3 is CARSPPGQGRNEQFF. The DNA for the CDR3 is TGTGCCAGAAGCCCACCCGGACAGGGTAGGAATGAGCAGTTCTTC.

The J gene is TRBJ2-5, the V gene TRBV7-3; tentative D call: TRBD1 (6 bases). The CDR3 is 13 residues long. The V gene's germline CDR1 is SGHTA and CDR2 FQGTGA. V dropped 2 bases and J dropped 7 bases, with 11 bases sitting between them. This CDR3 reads CASSLPEGGTQYF. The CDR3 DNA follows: TGTGCCAGCAGCTTACCTGAAGGGGGGACCCAGTACTTC.

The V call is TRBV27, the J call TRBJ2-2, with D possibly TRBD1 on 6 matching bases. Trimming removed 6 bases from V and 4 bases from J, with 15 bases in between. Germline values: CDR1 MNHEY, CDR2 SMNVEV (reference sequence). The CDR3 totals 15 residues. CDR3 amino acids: CASSLQGIPTGELFF. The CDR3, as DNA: TGTGCCAGCAGCCTACAGGGAATACCCACCGGGGAGCTGTTTTTT.

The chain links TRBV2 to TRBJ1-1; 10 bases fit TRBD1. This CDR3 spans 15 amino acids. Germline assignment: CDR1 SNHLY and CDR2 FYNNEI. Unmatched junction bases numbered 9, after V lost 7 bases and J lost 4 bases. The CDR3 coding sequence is TGTGCCAGCACCCGATTCAGGACAGGGGGCACTGAAGCTTTCTTT. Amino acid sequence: CASTRFRTGGTEAFF.

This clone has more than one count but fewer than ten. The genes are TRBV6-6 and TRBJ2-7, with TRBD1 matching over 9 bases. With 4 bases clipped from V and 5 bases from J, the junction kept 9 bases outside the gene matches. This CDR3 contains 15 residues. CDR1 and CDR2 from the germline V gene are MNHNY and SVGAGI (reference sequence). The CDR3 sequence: CASSSKGQGIHEQYF. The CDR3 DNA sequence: TGTGCCAGCAGTTCAAAGGGACAGGGAATCCACGAGCAGTACTTC.